The sequence of this T cell receptor beta chain was determined in a study of cytomegalovirus exposure and HLA in healthy donors (dated by TCRdb to the late 2010s). In the study overall: An earlier analysis of several hundred of the donors reported about 250 Gb of sequence data and 117 million unique TCR beta sequences from about 179 million T cells. Besides the first cohort of some 670 subjects, a separate validation cohort made up of around 120 different subjects was used. The study aimed to test whether signatures of past pathogen exposure could be identified by cataloging public T cell receptors. The later analysis used no new phenotypic data to find candidate immune exposures, relying instead on TCR beta sequences and their occurrence across donors. Donor age, sex, ethnicity and CMV serostatus were collected together with the repertoire data. The T cell repertoires of some 670 subjects were profiled by immunosequencing and related to cytomegalovirus serostatus. All discovery cohort repertoires had been generated using a single sequencing platform. The number of donors typed differed by locus, with roughly 620-640 for A, B, C, DRB1 and DQB1, more than 500 for DQA1, approximately 580 for DPA1, and around 450 for DPB1. A later analysis re-analyzed previously published TCR beta repertoires from roughly 630 donors and added high-resolution HLA genotyping to study TCR occurrence patterns. Across some 400 genotyped donors of the cohort, an average of approximately 220,000 unique TCR beta nucleotide sequences per donor were sequenced, and around 19% of those sequences were non-productive. HLA typing included class I and class II loci at four-digit resolution. An early release covering about 600 HLA-typed donors comprised approximately 300 gigabases of sequencing data and roughly 86 million unique TCR sequences. High-throughput TCR immunosequencing, statistical association of individual TCRs with disease status, and machine learning were combined to predict cytomegalovirus infection status. Because of strong linkage in the cohort, a handful of DR-DQ haplotypes were treated as single units for association and clustering. To decide whether each TCR beta V gene segment behaved as functional or pseudogenic, an earlier analysis of some 580 of the donors relied on high-throughput TCR beta sequencing. Of the 300 to 500 genotyped donors, 80% to 90% were placed in the genetic ancestry cluster associated with self-reported Caucasian donors. Genome-wide SNP genotypes for about 65% of the roughly 700 donors were used in a later genetic analysis, which treated that subset as a discovery cohort.

The cohort consisted of 666 healthy bone marrow donors. At the time of sampling, all cohort members were nominally healthy, though unrecorded immune exposures were likely present. The donor tested CMV seropositive, placing the donor among the 310 or so seropositive members of the cohort. A peripheral blood sample was provided by each donor, and peripheral blood mononuclear cells were used for TCR beta sequencing. Genomic DNA was extracted from the blood cell samples with the Qiagen DNeasy Blood Extraction Kit. The library was prepared using the immunoSEQ multiplex PCR assay. For the multiplex PCR, a mixture combining 60 forward primers for TCR Vbeta segments and 13 reverse primers for TCR Jbeta segments was used. The CDR3 region of rearranged TCR beta genes was amplified from genomic DNA with a multiplex PCR assay. On the Illumina HiSeq System, the amplified TCR beta libraries were sequenced as 87-base-pair reads. The paper's data handling went like this. A later analysis tallied roughly 80 million unique TCR beta chains across the 666 repertoires, and approximately 12 million of those chains were shared by two or more donors. Raw reads were error-corrected and collapsed into unique sequences with a nearest-neighbor algorithm that merged closely related sequences to remove PCR and sequencing errors. V, D and J gene segments were assigned by aligning CDR3 sequences to IMGT reference sequences. Each retained sequence needed at least a six-nucleotide match to both a V gene segment and a J gene segment. A rearrangement counted as productive if the CDR3 had no stop codons and remained in frame with V and J, and every other rearrangement counted as non-productive. CDR3 was defined by IMGT convention, running from the second conserved V-encoded cysteine to the conserved J-encoded phenylalanine. Sequences without an unambiguous match to a single V gene segment were excluded from the earlier analysis of over 500 of the donors. In an earlier analysis of 587 of the donors, V segments were called functional above 56.7% productive rearrangements and were called segregating when the between-donor standard deviation exceeded 5%. To diagnose cytomegalovirus status from the catalog of TCR beta chain sequences, a statistical classification framework was built. In a later analysis, V and J genes were assigned by comparing TCR nucleotide sequences against IMGT/GENE-DB human TR gene sequences. A later analysis assigned CDR3 sequences and most-parsimonious VDJ recombination scenarios with the TCRdist pipeline. In a later analysis, every TCR beta chain was defined by the combination of its CDR3 amino acid sequence and its V-gene family, and reads without a unique V-gene family were dropped. To address suspected cross-contamination and a sequencing artifact, a later analysis removed several hundred highly shared, low-generation-probability nucleotide sequences. A later analysis calculated a clonal expansion index for each public chain from normalized within-repertoire ranks of inferred template counts. In a later analysis, generation probabilities were computed using a VDJ recombination model fitted to out-of-frame rearrangements, and the results were checked against IGoR. In a later analysis, hypergeometric tests were used to score TCR-TCR, TCR-HLA and TCR-CMV co-occurrence, with a repertoire-size bias correction applied to TCR pairs. To estimate false discovery rates, a later analysis permuted the HLA or CMV assignments 20 times. In a later analysis, co-occurring TCRs were grouped with DBSCAN, and TCRdist sequence similarity was added when clustering was performed within HLA-allele-positive subsets. Repertoires with fewer than 30,000 or more than 120,000 public chains, plus five repertoires with anomalous nucleotide sharing, were excluded from co-occurrence clustering. TCRdb retrieved this table from immuneACCESS and kept in-frame rearrangements only. Not all clones are present; in checked studies, unresolved V genes account for under half, and no reason is known for the remainder. The DNA was the basis for D and trimming; V, J and clone size are from that table. The sample table holds 150,000 to 200,000 clones, of which approximately 84% were seen once. Clones ranked in the top ten supply approximately 6% of the sample.

CDR1 and CDR2 were assigned from the germline V gene as SGHRS and YFSETQ. Trimmed from V: 4 bases; trimmed from J: 2 bases; junction bases lacking a gene match: 2. Including the terminal cysteine and phenylalanine, the CDR3 comprises 14 residues. The entry retains the CDR3 DNA only, 42 bases that are in frame from base 1. Paper-wide results and their limitations: In both the original and validation cohorts, the classifier was reported to diagnose cytomegalovirus status with high specificity and sensitivity. In vitro tests confirmed that a few of the cytomegalovirus-associated TCR beta chains recognize cytomegalovirus antigens. It was suggested by the authors that the approach could potentially be generalized to other disease states and immunological phenotypes. Strong co-occurrence of HLA alleles, especially DR and DQ, made assigning TCR associations to individual alleles difficult. According to a later analysis, TCR association rates differed among HLA loci, with DRB1 alleles showing the most associated TCRs and HLA-C alleles showing the fewest. Several of the top co-occurrence clusters appeared to be linked to parvovirus B19, influenza, CMV and Epstein-Barr virus, according to a later analysis. A later genetic analysis associated a missense DCLRE1C variant with V-gene and J-gene trimming of TCR beta chains, and an independent cohort replicated the association. A later analysis found that most CMV-associated TCR beta chains appeared HLA-restricted, with HLA associations seemingly driven largely by CMV exposure. A total of 150 or so TCR beta chains were listed by the study as associated with cytomegalovirus. Some IMGT-functional V segments, including TRBV6-2 and TRBV6-3, could not be distinguished by the 87-base-pair reads and were therefore excluded. The sequencing pipeline was judged likely to have produced a cluster of highly shared sequence variants as a technical artifact. Correlated functional status among segregating V segments might be attributable to linkage disequilibrium, but an unknown experimental factor could not be ruled out. In a later analysis, HLA-associated TCR beta chains were found to be more clonally expanded and to have lower generation probabilities than equally common non-associated chains. Compared with the 666-donor mean, donors in an Asian-associated ancestry cluster had fewer N-insertions in productive TCRs, according to a later genetic analysis. A further reported finding was that TCR beta sequences accurately predicted the HLA-A and HLA-B alleles for most subjects in the first cohort. Most TCR sequences were observed very rarely across donors, whereas some public TCRs were present in many individuals. Because some donors lacked HLA typing at each locus, the association tests relied only on the typed subset. In an earlier analysis of under 600 of the donors, most TCR beta V segments were observed in productive rearrangements about 90% or about 30% of the time, broadly matching IMGT annotations. Immune exposure information for the cohort was limited to CMV serostatus. Some 15 rarely observed V segments, including chromosome 9 orphons, were excluded from the earlier analysis of about 610 of the donors because counts were too low. Presence/absence analyses assumed roughly uniform sequencing depth across donors, an assumption that may not hold. Only TCR beta chains were sequenced in this cohort, and the absence of alpha or paired-chain data limited detectable features. At a false discovery rate of 0.05, a later analysis linked roughly 17,000 TCR beta sequences to specific HLA alleles.

As concerns this clone: Its cognate antigen has yet to be identified. No base-level quality is on record; no much larger clone is a single base apart.

The V gene is TRBV5-1 and the J gene is TRBJ2-3; TRBD1 agrees with 9 junctional bases. The clonotype was recovered from a woman aged 25-40 years in good health and CMV-seropositive. The sequenced sample was PBMCs. Read as DNA, the sequence is TGCGCCAGCAGCCGGGACAGGGCCACAGATACGCAGTATTTT. Its translation is CASSRDRATDTQYF.